The clone carrying this T cell receptor (beta chain) has ten or more counts. The antigen is not known. These data belong to a study of Graves' ophthalmopathy and Graves' hyperthyroidism. Whole-study results and caveats: Its predictions of ophthalmopathy progression gave the model over 65% sensitivity and approximately 72% specificity. Ophthalmopathy and stable hyperthyroidism were discriminated by a 13-signature model, with about 90% sensitivity and approximately 78% specificity. A majority of expanded thyroid clonotypes exceeding 0.001 frequency were likewise present in blood.

RNA transcripts were the source from which TCR beta CDR3 regions were amplified. Second-round multiplex PCR came after first-round RT-PCR with HTBI primers. TCRdb re-called the multiplex PCR reads with MiXCR, one entry per CDR3 protein. The table includes about 1.2 million distinct CDR3 sequences, 35% to 40% detected once. This CDR3 is built from 14 residues. Per germline, CDR1 SEHNR and CDR2 FQNEAQ (reference sequence). V shed 4 bases and J shed 5 bases, with 12 bases lying between them. Input material: peripheral blood or thyroid tissue (not recorded which). This chain uses TRBV7-9 with TRBJ1-5, with D perhaps matching TRBD1 (5 bases). This clonotype was obtained from an adult man with Graves' hyperthyroidism. The CDR3 region has the DNA TGTGCCAGCAGCTATCACGGGGGAGATCAGCCCCAGCATTTT. It encodes CASSYHGGDQPQHF.